One and the same sample provided the 2 T cell receptor beta chains below, sequenced in a study of blood T cells in healthy people across ages. The authors ran a second PCR of 7 to 11 cycles using a sample-barcoded 5' primer and a J-beta primer mix. TCRdb used MiXCR to reprocess the 5' RACE reads, holding one entry per CDR3 protein. This table holds about 1.7 million distinct CDR3 sequences, 28% found once. The sample comprised blood. Source of these receptors: a woman aged 25 to 45 in good health.

The chain couples TRBV28 to TRBJ1-2; D remains unclear. CDR1 and CDR2 (germline): MDHEN, SYDVKM. The V and J ends lost 7 bases and 0 bases respectively, with 12 bases between them. The CDR3 has 14 residues. The CDR3 coding sequence is TGTGCCAGCAATGAACCCGGGGCTAACTATGGCTACACCTTC. This encodes CASNEPGANYGYTF.

This clonotype was detected a few times. The rearrangement joins TRBV7-6 to TRBJ2-7, with TRBD2 identical over 7 bases. With V trimmed by 5 bases and J by 10 bases, 17 bases remained unmatched. The germline gives CDR1 SGHVS, CDR2 FNYEAQ. This CDR3 region has 15 residues. The CDR3 reads CASSPGGGDGEAQYF. Written as DNA, the CDR3 is TGTGCCAGCAGCCCTGGGGGGGGAGACGGGGAGGCCCAGTACTTC. Using reference TRBV7-6 and TRBJ2-7 for the parts outside the CDR3, the full variable domain is GAGVSQSPRYKVTKRGQDVALRCDPISGHVSLYWYRQALGQGPEFLTYFNYEAQQDKSGLPNDRFSAERPEGSISTLTIQRTEQRDSAMYRCASSPGGGDGEAQYFGPGTRLTVT.